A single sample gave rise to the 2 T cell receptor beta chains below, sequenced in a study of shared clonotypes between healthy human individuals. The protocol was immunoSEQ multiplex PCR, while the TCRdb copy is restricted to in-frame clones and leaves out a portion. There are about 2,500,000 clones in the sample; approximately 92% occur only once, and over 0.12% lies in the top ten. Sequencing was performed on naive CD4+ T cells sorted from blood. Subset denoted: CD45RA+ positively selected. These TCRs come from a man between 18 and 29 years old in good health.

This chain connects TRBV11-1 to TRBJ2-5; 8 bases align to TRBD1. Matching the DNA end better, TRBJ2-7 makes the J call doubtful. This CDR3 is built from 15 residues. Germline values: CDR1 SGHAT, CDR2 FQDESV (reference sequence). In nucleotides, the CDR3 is TGTGCCAGCAGCCCATTCCTAGGACAGGGATACGAGCAGTACTTC. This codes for CASSPFLGQGYEQYF.

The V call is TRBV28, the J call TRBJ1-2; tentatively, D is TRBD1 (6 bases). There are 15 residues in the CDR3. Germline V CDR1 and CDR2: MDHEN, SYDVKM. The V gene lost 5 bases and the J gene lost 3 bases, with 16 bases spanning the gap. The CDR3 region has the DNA TGTGCCAGCAGTCCCCGGGCAGGGGCGTACTATGGCTACACCTTC. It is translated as CASSPRAGAYYGYTF.